This T cell receptor beta chain was identified during a study of response to subunit inactivated influenza vaccine. TCRdb reprocessed the RT-PCR reads with MiXCR, giving one entry per CDR3 protein. Of 650,000 to 800,000 distinct CDR3 sequences detected, roughly 13% appear once; the ten largest clones hold less than 9%. This CDR3 has 15 residues. V gave up 2 bases and J gave up 4 bases; unmatched junction bases: 5. Germline CDR1 SGHTA, CDR2 FQGNSA. This receptor was identified in a man over 45 who received an inactivated influenza vaccine. This chain joins TRBV7-2 and TRBJ1-3, with TRBD1 identical over 7 bases. The sequencing used PBMCs from blood, collected around 15 days before vaccination. CDR3 sequence reads: CASSLQAGGGNTIYF. CDR3 DNA: TGTGCCAGCAGCTTACAGGCAGGGGGGGGAAACACCATATATTTT.